The rows below give T cell receptor beta chains drawn from one sample of a study of blood T cell repertoires in COVID-19. Assay used: immunoSEQ multiplex PCR; TCRdb lists only in-frame clones, some missing. The top ten hold just over 20% of the sample, which has 65,000 to 80,000 clones, approximately 82% seen once. Sequenced input: peripheral blood. These receptors were taken from a human donor in a cohort sampled during active COVID-19. Both conserved end residues are part of each CDR3. Fields, in order: clone size, J gene, D gene, V gene, CDR3 protein, CDR3 DNA. D genes are given only for firm matches. The size of a clone is reported for some rows only, either as once, few or many, or as a class for expanded clones.

few,TRBJ1-6,-,TRBV6-6,CASSPRQKTSYNSPLHF,TGTGCCAGCAGTCCTCGACAGAAAACATCATATAATTCACCCCTCCACTTT
-,TRBJ1-1,TRBD1,TRBV4-2,CASSQEGPQNRGTEAFF,TGTGCCAGCAGCCAAGAGGGGCCACAAAACAGGGGCACTGAAGCTTTCTTT
-,TRBJ2-3,TRBD2,TRBV4-1,CASSQTLAGGPADTQYF,TGCGCCAGCAGCCAGACATTAGCGGGGGGGCCCGCAGATACGCAGTATTTT
-,TRBJ2-2,TRBD1,TRBV13,CASNRQGPGTGELFF,TGTGCCAGCAACCGACAGGGGCCGGGCACCGGGGAGCTGTTTTTT
-,TRBJ1-2,-,TRBV18,CASSPGEGYTF,TGTGCCAGCTCACCAGGGGAGGGCTACACCTTC
few,TRBJ2-3,-,TRBV6-5,CAIGGTVVVTDTQYF,TGTGCCATCGGCGGGACAGTAGTTGTCACAGATACGCAGTATTTT
once,TRBJ2-7,-,TRBV10-1,CASSEGTTYEQYF,TGCGCCAGCAGTGAGGGGACAACCTACGAGCAGTACTTC
-,TRBJ2-3,-,TRBV2,CASSEGWAGGSTDTQYF,TGTGCCAGCAGTGAAGGGTGGGCAGGAGGGAGCACAGATACGCAGTATTTT
-,TRBJ2-1,TRBD1,TRBV3-1/TRBV3-2,CASSRGTVKWQFF,TGTGCCAGCAGCCGAGGGACAGTCAAGTGGCAGTTCTTC
-,TRBJ1-6,-,TRBV19,CASSIERLGSSPLHF,TGTGCCAGTAGTATAGAGCGGCTGGGGAGTTCACCCCTCCACTTT
-,TRBJ1-5,TRBD1,TRBV7-2,CASTYGTASNQPQHF,TGTGCCAGCACCTACGGGACAGCTAGCAATCAGCCCCAGCATTTT
once,TRBJ2-3,-,TRBV7-3,CASSLMGGGSTDTQYF,TGTGCCAGCAGCTTAATGGGAGGGGGGAGCACAGATACGCAGTATTTT
-,TRBJ2-1,-,TRBV19,CASSPFQNRAYNEQFF,TGTGCCAGTAGCCCCTTCCAGAATCGGGCCTACAATGAGCAGTTCTTC
-,TRBJ1-4,-,TRBV2,CASNTQGGHATNEKLFF,TGTGCCAGCAACACCCAGGGTGGGCATGCAACTAATGAAAAACTGTTTTTT
few,TRBJ1-1,TRBD1,TRBV5-4,CASSPGQTAAFF,TGTGCCAGCAGCCCGGGACAGACGGCGGCTTTCTTT
-,TRBJ1-1,-,TRBV19,CATQDRPAAEAFF,TGTGCCACTCAAGACAGGCCAGCTGCTGAAGCTTTCTTT
once,TRBJ1-2,-,TRBV2,CASSVWAVLDYGYTF,TGTGCCAGCAGTGTTTGGGCTGTTTTGGACTATGGCTACACCTTC
once,TRBJ2-2,TRBD2,TRBV7-6,CASGTSVTAGELFF,TGTGCCAGCGGGACTAGCGTTACGGCCGGGGAGCTGTTTTTT
once,TRBJ1-1,-,TRBV2,CANQEITEAFF,TGTGCCAACCAGGAAATCACTGAAGCTTTCTTT
-,TRBJ1-1,-,TRBV6-2/TRBV6-3,CASSPSVNTEAFF,TGTGCCAGCAGTCCGTCTGTGAACACTGAAGCTTTCTTT
-,TRBJ2-3,TRBD1,TRBV29-1,CSVGWDRVAELSTDTQYF,TGCAGCGTTGGGTGGGACAGGGTGGCCGAGTTAAGCACAGATACGCAGTATTTT
-,TRBJ1-6,-,TRBV4-1,CASSQIQRTGNSPLHF,TGCGCCAGCAGCCAAATACAGCGGACGGGAAATTCACCCCTCCACTTT
-,TRBJ1-2,-,TRBV5-8,CASSEPPGGYTF,TGTGCCAGCTCCGAACCCCCGGGTGGCTACACCTTC
-,TRBJ2-5,-,TRBV19,CASIGNGGRGTQYF,TGTGCCAGTATCGGCAACGGGGGGCGGGGGACCCAGTACTTC
once,TRBJ1-3,TRBD1,TRBV19,CASSPRTGTGNTIYF,TGTGCCAGTAGTCCGAGGACAGGGACTGGAAACACCATATATTTT
-,TRBJ1-2,-,TRBV27,CASSPRTPPDYGYTF,TGTGCCAGCAGTCCTAGAACCCCGCCGGACTATGGCTACACCTTC
few,TRBJ2-7,-,TRBV7-2,CASSSQGYNEQYF,TGTGCCAGCAGCTCACAGGGATACAACGAGCAGTACTTC
-,TRBJ1-2,-,TRBV4-1,CASSHRTGGYTF,TGCGCCAGCAGCCACCGAACAGGGGGCTACACCTTC
-,TRBJ1-3,-,TRBV4-1,CASSQSWGNTIYF,TGCGCCAGCAGCCAAAGCTGGGGAAACACCATATATTTT